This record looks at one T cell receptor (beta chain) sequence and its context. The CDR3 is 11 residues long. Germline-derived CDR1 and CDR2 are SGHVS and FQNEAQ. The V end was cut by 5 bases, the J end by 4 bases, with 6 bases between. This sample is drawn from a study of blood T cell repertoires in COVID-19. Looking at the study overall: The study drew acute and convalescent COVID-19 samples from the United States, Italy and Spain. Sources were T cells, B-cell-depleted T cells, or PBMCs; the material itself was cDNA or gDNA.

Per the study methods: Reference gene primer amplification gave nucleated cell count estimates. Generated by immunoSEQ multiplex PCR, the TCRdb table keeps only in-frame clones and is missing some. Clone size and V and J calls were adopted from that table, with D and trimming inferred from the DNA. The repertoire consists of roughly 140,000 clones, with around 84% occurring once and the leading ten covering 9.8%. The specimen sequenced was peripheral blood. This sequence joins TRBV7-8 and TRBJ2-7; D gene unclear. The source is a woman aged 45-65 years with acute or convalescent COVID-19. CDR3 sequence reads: CASSPGYEQYF. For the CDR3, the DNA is TGTGCCAGCAGCCCCGGGTACGAGCAGTACTTC. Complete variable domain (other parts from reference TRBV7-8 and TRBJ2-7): GAGVSQSPRYKVAKRGQDVALRCDPISGHVSLFWYQQALGQGPEFLTYFQNEAQLDKSGLPSDRFFAERPEGSVSTLKIQRTQQEDSAVYLCASSPGYEQYFGPGTRLTVT.